This entry concerns a single T cell receptor beta chain. Per the original data handling: Amplifying reference gene primers gave estimates of nucleated cell counts. The repertoire was sequenced with immunoSEQ multiplex PCR; TCRdb's copy has only in-frame clones and lacks some. Clone size and the V and J calls come from that table; the DNA yielded D and trimming. The table lists about 140,000 clones, 88% of them singletons, with around 2.3% in the top ten. The sample comes from a study of blood T cell repertoires in COVID-19. Study-level background: Samples came from the United States, Italy and Spain, spanning acute and convalescent COVID-19. The cDNA or gDNA used as material had been derived from T cells, B-cell-depleted T cells, or PBMCs.

Germline lookup yields CDR1 SGHRS and CDR2 YFSETQ. V was trimmed by 0 bases and J by 1 base, leaving 10 bases between them. The CDR3 spans 15 residues. Those enrolled in Seattle joined during active infection and were followed longitudinally afterward. The rearrangement links TRBV5-1 to TRBJ2-5; D is ambiguous. The sequenced sample consisted of peripheral blood. The source is a human donor with COVID-19, enrolled during active disease. The donor label of this sample is uncertain. The CDR3 DNA reads as TGCGCCAGCAGCTTGGAGACGACACGCCAAGAGACCCAGTACTTC. Its protein is CASSLETTRQETQYF.